The T cell receptor beta chain under discussion was sequenced for a study of regulatory T cells in long-lasting Graves disease. Points from the study as a whole: TRBV28 was favored in persistent disease, as were TRBJ1-2 and TRBJ2-5.

Time point reported: newly diagnosed GD, antithyroid drugs for less than 3 months. Construction of the TCR library relied on RNA isolated from PBMCs. V was trimmed by 7 bases and J by 0 bases, leaving 10 bases between them. In germline, CDR1 is MDHEN, CDR2 SYDVKM. The CDR3 length is 15 residues. This clonotype was seen ten or more times. Antigen unknown. Researchers made TCR beta libraries by using iRepertoire HTBI primers and running Arm-PCR on CDR3 regions. TCRdb reanalysed the multiplex PCR reads using MiXCR and keeps one entry per CDR3 protein. Among more than 300,000 distinct CDR3 sequences listed, about an eighth were seen once. These records were also assigned to another study, of T cells in Graves' hyperthyroidism and ophthalmopathy.

This specimen was peripheral blood mononuclear cells (PBMCs), taken at new diagnosis, from a patient treated with antithyroid drugs. V is TRBV28 and J is TRBJ2-6, with D unclear. The receptor's source is a woman younger than 30 with Graves disease. The DNA for the CDR3 is TGTGCCAGCATTGCAGGAGACTCTGGGGCCAACGTCCTGACTTTC. Amino acids: CASIAGDSGANVLTF.